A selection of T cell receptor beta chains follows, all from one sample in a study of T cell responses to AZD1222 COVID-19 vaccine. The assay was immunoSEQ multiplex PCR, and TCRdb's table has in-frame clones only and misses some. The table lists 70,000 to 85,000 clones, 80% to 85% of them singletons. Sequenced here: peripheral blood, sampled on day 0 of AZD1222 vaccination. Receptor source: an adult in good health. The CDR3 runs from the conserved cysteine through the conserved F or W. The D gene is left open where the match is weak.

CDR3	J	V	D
CATSRESEDTGELFF	TRBJ2-2	TRBV15	.
CASSFPDPRGRGYGYTF	TRBJ1-2	TRBV28	.
CASSQVVNTNYGYTF	TRBJ1-2	TRBV4-1	.
CASSIGLAASYEQYF	TRBJ2-7	TRBV19	TRBD2
CSALQGDYQPQHF	TRBJ1-5	TRBV29-1	TRBD1
CASSPGQGAEAFF	TRBJ1-1	TRBV12-3/TRBV12-4	TRBD1
CASSPLDRAAHNEQFF	TRBJ2-1	TRBV19	TRBD1
CASSLSYGVGQPQHF	TRBJ1-5	TRBV7-9	.
CASSSGLAGAGTDTQYF	TRBJ2-3	TRBV9	TRBD2
CASSQATVYRAGYTF	TRBJ1-2	TRBV4-2	.
CSVDEGRNQPQHF	TRBJ1-5	TRBV29-1	.
CASSADFHQPQHF	TRBJ1-5	TRBV25-1	.
CASSLGTGRNEKLFF	TRBJ1-4	TRBV5-6	.
CASSSSRGSYNEQFF	TRBJ2-1	TRBV6-5	.
CASSTSGTGYQPQHF	TRBJ1-5	TRBV6-2/TRBV6-3	TRBD1
CAWGISGGQKETQYF	TRBJ2-5	TRBV30	TRBD2
CAISESRQDNYGYTF	TRBJ1-2	TRBV10-3	.
CASSLSQGAGYEQYF	TRBJ2-7	TRBV7-8	TRBD1
CASRRQITGYEQYF	TRBJ2-7	TRBV2	.
CASRAGVWPQHF	TRBJ1-5	TRBV19	.
CASSSDRGGGGYTF	TRBJ1-2	TRBV27	TRBD1
CASSLEGRGTF	TRBJ1-2	TRBV7-9	.
CASSPGPDYEQYF	TRBJ2-7	TRBV2	.
CASSQWDPINIQYF	TRBJ2-4	TRBV3-1/TRBV3-2	.
CAWMDGELDYEQYF	TRBJ2-7	TRBV30	.
CASSHTGGFTEAFF	TRBJ1-1	TRBV4-3	TRBD1
CAISDPGAETREQYF	TRBJ2-7	TRBV10-3	.
CASSLVPQGMGSPLHF	TRBJ1-6	TRBV7-2	.
CASSSDGIRTDTQYF	TRBJ2-3	TRBV11-2	.
CASSLAGKGYGYTF	TRBJ1-2	TRBV7-2	.
CASSFRGQGSIMEETQYF	TRBJ2-5	TRBV27	TRBD1
CASSGGARGRYGYTF	TRBJ1-2	TRBV19	TRBD1
CASSSGQGYEQYF	TRBJ2-7	TRBV5-4	TRBD1
CASSPLPEYEQYF	TRBJ2-7	TRBV6-6	.
CASSSFDRGLNSPLHF	TRBJ1-6	TRBV7-2	TRBD1
CASSSLAKLTDTQYF	TRBJ2-3	TRBV6-5	.
CASSHGTGGSGNTEAFF	TRBJ1-1	TRBV5-6	TRBD1
CASSPLGSPLHF	TRBJ1-6	TRBV3-1/TRBV3-2	.
CASSWGTAYEQYF	TRBJ2-7	TRBV19	.
CASSLGRTYYGYTF	TRBJ1-2	TRBV7-2	.
CASSLVAHRGDYGYTF	TRBJ1-2	TRBV5-6	TRBD1
CSASLGASGGIGEETQYF	TRBJ2-5	TRBV20-1	TRBD2
CASSQGTGEKNTEAFF	TRBJ1-1	TRBV4-3	.
CASSGDIYQPQHF	TRBJ1-5	TRBV27	.
CASSYSEVTNYGYTF	TRBJ1-2	TRBV6-5	.